This T cell receptor (beta chain) came from a study of T cell clones after liver transplantation. Study information: Liver transplant recipients had immunosuppression withdrawal attempted within 2 years.

Sequenced by immunoSEQ multiplex PCR; TCRdb stores in-frame clones only, minus some. Of approximately 22,000 clones in the sample, 93% were seen once. This CDR3 region has 15 residues. Trimming at V came to 0 bases and at J to 5 bases, leaving 4 bases not matched to a gene. From germline, CDR1 is SGDLS and CDR2 YYNGEE. This clonotype originated in a human patient who received a liver transplant. The T cells may partly be graft donor cells. The sequences come from CD8+ T cells from blood, collected around 25 months after liver transplant. This chain connects TRBV9 to TRBJ2-3; 9 nucleotides match TRBD2. CDR3 sequence reads: CASSVGGRAGDTQYF. The CDR3 DNA reads TGTGCCAGCAGCGTAGGCGGGAGGGCCGGAGATACGCAGTATTTT.